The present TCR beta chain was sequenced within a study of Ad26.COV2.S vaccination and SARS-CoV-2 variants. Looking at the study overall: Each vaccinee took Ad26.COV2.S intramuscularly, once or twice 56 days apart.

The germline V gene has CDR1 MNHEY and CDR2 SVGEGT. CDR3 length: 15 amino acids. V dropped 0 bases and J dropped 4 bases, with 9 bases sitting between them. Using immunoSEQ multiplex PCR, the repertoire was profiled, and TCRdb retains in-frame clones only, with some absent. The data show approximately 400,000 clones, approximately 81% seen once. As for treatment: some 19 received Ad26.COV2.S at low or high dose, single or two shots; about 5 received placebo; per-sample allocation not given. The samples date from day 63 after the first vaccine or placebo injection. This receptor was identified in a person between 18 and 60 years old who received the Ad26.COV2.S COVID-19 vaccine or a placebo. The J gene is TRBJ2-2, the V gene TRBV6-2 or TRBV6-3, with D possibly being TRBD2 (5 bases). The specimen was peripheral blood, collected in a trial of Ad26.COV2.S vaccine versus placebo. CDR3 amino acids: CASSYSGAPTGELFF. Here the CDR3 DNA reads TGTGCCAGCAGTTACTCGGGAGCCCCCACCGGGGAGCTGTTTTTT.